The clone carrying this T cell receptor (beta chain) was recorded once. Libraries were prepared by immunoSEQ multiplex PCR; TCRdb keeps only in-frame clonotypes and omits some of them. Of 75,000 to 95,000 clones listed, 90% are singletons. Per the germline V gene, CDR1 is MNHEY and CDR2 is SMNVEV (reference sequence). Between the trimmed V and J ends, which lost 3 bases and 4 bases, there was a span of 15 bases. This CDR3 has 15 amino acids. This sample was taken from a study of control samples from healthy donors and cancer patients. Material: blood. This chain connects TRBV27 to TRBJ1-1, with D possibly TRBD1 on 6 matching bases. The receptor was isolated from a woman aged 18-29 years in good health. The CDR3 DNA reads as TGTGCCAGCAGTTTCATGGGGGGCAAGGGCACTGAAGCTTTCTTT. As protein: CASSFMGGKGTEAFF.